Listed below are T cell receptor beta chains from one sample, sequenced in a study of blood T cells in healthy people across ages. TCRdb recomputed calls from the 5' RACE reads with MiXCR, one row per CDR3 protein. The repertoire holds around 1.5 million distinct CDR3 sequences, with 40% to 50% as singletons. Material: blood. The receptors were sampled from a woman younger than 35 in good health. The conserved cysteine and the conserved F or W are not part of the CDR3 here. The order of the fields is J gene, clone size, V gene, CDR3 protein. Only part of the rows carry a size: once, few, many, or a class if the clone is expanded.

J gene: .; clone size: .; V gene: TRBV18; CDR3 protein: ASSGQGSGEQY
J gene: TRBJ2-3; clone size: .; V gene: TRBV14; CDR3 protein: ASSHPGTSALDTQY
J gene: TRBJ2-7; clone size: .; V gene: TRBV28; CDR3 protein: ASSFRGRFPYEQY
J gene: TRBJ2-3; clone size: .; V gene: TRBV6-5; CDR3 protein: ASSYGSSGPPDTQY
J gene: TRBJ2-1; clone size: .; V gene: TRBV11-2; CDR3 protein: ASSLEAGAGF
J gene: TRBJ1-2; clone size: .; V gene: TRBV15; CDR3 protein: ATSREREGTGVYT
J gene: TRBJ2-7; clone size: .; V gene: TRBV10-1; CDR3 protein: ASSESPAYEQY
J gene: TRBJ2-7; clone size: many; V gene: TRBV4-2; CDR3 protein: ASSQENIKTSGFSYEQY
J gene: TRBJ2-3; clone size: .; V gene: TRBV14; CDR3 protein: ASSQGAGRADTQY
J gene: TRBJ2-7; clone size: few; V gene: TRBV28; CDR3 protein: ASSFARENGEQY
J gene: TRBJ2-5; clone size: few; V gene: TRBV5-1; CDR3 protein: ASSSGSSNEQY
J gene: TRBJ2-1; clone size: .; V gene: TRBV28; CDR3 protein: ASSFPPQVKTYNEQF
J gene: TRBJ1-2; clone size: many; V gene: TRBV6-2/TRBV6-3; CDR3 protein: ASSDASSYSPMRGDGYT
J gene: TRBJ2-7; clone size: .; V gene: TRBV27; CDR3 protein: ASQEGNEQY
J gene: .; clone size: .; V gene: TRBV20-1; CDR3 protein: SAIGAGGYEQY
J gene: TRBJ2-1; clone size: .; V gene: TRBV6-6; CDR3 protein: ASSRGTSGSDEQF
J gene: TRBJ1-1; clone size: .; V gene: TRBV12-3/TRBV12-4; CDR3 protein: ASSFWTRNTEAF
J gene: TRBJ1-2; clone size: .; V gene: TRBV10-3; CDR3 protein: AITMEAGGRTNYGYT
J gene: TRBJ2-3; clone size: .; V gene: TRBV5-1; CDR3 protein: ASSLDRISTETQY
J gene: TRBJ2-5; clone size: .; V gene: TRBV4-1; CDR3 protein: ASSQPGTSGPKTQY
J gene: TRBJ1-6; clone size: few; V gene: TRBV28; CDR3 protein: ASRQGNDSPLH
J gene: TRBJ1-5; clone size: .; V gene: TRBV20-1; CDR3 protein: SARDVGQGNSQPQH
J gene: TRBJ1-5; clone size: few; V gene: TRBV29-1; CDR3 protein: SVTFNGIDQPQH
J gene: TRBJ1-1; clone size: .; V gene: TRBV12-3/TRBV12-4; CDR3 protein: ASRAHWQGNTEAF
J gene: TRBJ2-5; clone size: .; V gene: TRBV10-3; CDR3 protein: ASTLGGGGGYNEQY
J gene: TRBJ2-5; clone size: .; V gene: TRBV4-1; CDR3 protein: ASSQDAQGGQWAGNEQY
J gene: TRBJ1-5; clone size: .; V gene: TRBV30; CDR3 protein: ACTGNSNQPQH
J gene: TRBJ2-1; clone size: few; V gene: TRBV20-1; CDR3 protein: SAAGTRHNEQF
J gene: TRBJ2-3; clone size: .; V gene: TRBV20-1; CDR3 protein: SASLAQGVPDTQY
J gene: TRBJ2-1; clone size: many; V gene: TRBV4-2; CDR3 protein: ASSQEFSDYNEQF
J gene: TRBJ1-2; clone size: .; V gene: TRBV7-9; CDR3 protein: ASSPAAAGGGYGYT
J gene: TRBJ2-2; clone size: few; V gene: TRBV27; CDR3 protein: ASSFRASQVQKHGELF
J gene: TRBJ1-6; clone size: few; V gene: TRBV2; CDR3 protein: ASTTGQGNSPLH
J gene: TRBJ2-7; clone size: .; V gene: TRBV20-1; CDR3 protein: SADRDRGPEAQY
J gene: TRBJ1-2; clone size: .; V gene: TRBV5-1; CDR3 protein: ASSMDSNYGYT
J gene: TRBJ2-7; clone size: once; V gene: TRBV2; CDR3 protein: ASSEGGLLYEQY
J gene: TRBJ2-5; clone size: .; V gene: TRBV28; CDR3 protein: ASSSQGAIEETQY
J gene: TRBJ2-1; clone size: few; V gene: TRBV7-2; CDR3 protein: ASRLTGGMENEQF
J gene: TRBJ1-2; clone size: few; V gene: TRBV27; CDR3 protein: ASSLSRGPYGYT
J gene: TRBJ2-1; clone size: .; V gene: TRBV4-1; CDR3 protein: ASSPTGGLLF
J gene: TRBJ2-7; clone size: .; V gene: TRBV6-5; CDR3 protein: ASSYSIAGGLPSSYEQY
J gene: TRBJ2-1; clone size: .; V gene: TRBV5-1; CDR3 protein: ASSLSRTSVYNEQF